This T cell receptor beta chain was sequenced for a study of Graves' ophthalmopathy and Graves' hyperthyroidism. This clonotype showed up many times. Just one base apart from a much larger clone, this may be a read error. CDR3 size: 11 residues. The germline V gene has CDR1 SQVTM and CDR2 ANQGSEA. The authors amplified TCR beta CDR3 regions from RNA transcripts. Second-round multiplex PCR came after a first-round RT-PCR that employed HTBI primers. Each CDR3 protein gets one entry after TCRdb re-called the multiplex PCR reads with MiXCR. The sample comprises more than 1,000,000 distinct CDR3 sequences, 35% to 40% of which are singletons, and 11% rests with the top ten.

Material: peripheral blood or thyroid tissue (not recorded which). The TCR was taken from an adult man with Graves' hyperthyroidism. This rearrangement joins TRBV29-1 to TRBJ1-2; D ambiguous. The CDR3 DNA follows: TGCAGCGTTGGGAGCGTGAATGGCTACATCTTC. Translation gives CSVGSVNGYIF. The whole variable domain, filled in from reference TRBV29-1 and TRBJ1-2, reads SAVISQKPSRDICQRGTSLTIQCQVDSQVTMMFWYRQQPGQSLTLIATANQGSEATYESGFVIDKFPISRPNLTFSTLTVSNMSPEDSSIYLCSVGSVNGYIFGSGTRLTVV.